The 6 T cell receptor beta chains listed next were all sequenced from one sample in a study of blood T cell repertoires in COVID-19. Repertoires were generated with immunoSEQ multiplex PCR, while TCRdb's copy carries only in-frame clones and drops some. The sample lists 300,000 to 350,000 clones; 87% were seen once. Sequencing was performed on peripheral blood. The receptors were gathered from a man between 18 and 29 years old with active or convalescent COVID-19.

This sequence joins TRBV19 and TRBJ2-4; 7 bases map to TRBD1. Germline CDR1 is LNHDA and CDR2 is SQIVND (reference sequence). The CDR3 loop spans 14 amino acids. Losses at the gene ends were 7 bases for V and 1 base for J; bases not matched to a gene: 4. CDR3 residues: CASKTGEAKNIQYF. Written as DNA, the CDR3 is TGTGCCAGTAAAACAGGGGAGGCCAAAAACATTCAGTACTTC.

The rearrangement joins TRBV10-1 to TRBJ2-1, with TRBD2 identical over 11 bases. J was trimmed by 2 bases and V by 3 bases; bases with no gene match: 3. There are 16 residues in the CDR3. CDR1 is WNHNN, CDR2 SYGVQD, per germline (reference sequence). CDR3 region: CASSELAGDPYNEQFF. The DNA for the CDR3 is TGCGCCAGCAGTGAACTAGCGGGGGACCCCTACAATGAGCAGTTCTTC.

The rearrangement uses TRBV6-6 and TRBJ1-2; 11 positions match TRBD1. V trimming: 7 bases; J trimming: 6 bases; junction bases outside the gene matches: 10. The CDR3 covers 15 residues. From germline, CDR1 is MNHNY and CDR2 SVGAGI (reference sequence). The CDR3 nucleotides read TGTGCCAGCATCCGACCGGGACAGGGGGATCATGGCTACACCTTC. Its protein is CASIRPGQGDHGYTF.

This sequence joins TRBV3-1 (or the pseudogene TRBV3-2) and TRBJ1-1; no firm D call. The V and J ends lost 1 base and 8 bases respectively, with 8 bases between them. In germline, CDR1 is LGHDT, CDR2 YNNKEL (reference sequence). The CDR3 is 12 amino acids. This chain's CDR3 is CASSQGRGEAFF. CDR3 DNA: TGTGCCAGCAGCCAAGGACGCGGGGAAGCTTTCTTT.

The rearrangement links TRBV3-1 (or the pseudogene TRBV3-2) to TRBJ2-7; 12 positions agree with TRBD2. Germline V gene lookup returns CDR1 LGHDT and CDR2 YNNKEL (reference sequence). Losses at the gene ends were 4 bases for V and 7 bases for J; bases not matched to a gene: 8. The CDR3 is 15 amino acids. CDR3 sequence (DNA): TGTGCCAGCAGCCGAACACTAGCGGGGGGCTTTGAGCAGTACTTC. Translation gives CASSRTLAGGFEQYF.

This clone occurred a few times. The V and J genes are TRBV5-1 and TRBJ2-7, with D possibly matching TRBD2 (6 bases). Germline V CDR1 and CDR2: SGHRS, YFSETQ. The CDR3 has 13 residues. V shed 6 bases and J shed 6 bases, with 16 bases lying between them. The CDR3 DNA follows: TGCGCCAGCAAGGCGGGGTACTTGGGCGAGCAGTACTTC. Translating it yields CASKAGYLGEQYF. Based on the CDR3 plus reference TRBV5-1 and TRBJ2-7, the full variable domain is KAGVTQTPRYLIKTRGQQVTLSCSPISGHRSVSWYQQTPGQGLQFLFEYFSETQRNKGNFPGRFSGRQFSNSRSEMNVSTLELGDSALYLCASKAGYLGEQYFGPGTRLTVT.